The TCR beta chain described here comes from a study of blood T cell repertoires in COVID-19. As for the study in general: From T cells, B-cell-depleted T cells, or PBMCs came the material, which was cDNA or gDNA.

Trimming left V 2 bases short and J 4 bases short, with 10 bases between. The CDR3 covers 14 residues. Germline values: CDR1 SGHRS, CDR2 YFSETQ. TCRdb keeps only in-frame clones here, not all; method: immunoSEQ multiplex PCR. The data contain 200,000 to 250,000 clones, approximately 90% of them singletons. Sequencing was carried out using peripheral blood. The V gene is TRBV5-1, the J gene TRBJ2-1; D is perhaps TRBD2 (5 bases). This clonotype was obtained from a woman between 45 and 60 years old with COVID-19, enrolled during active disease. CDR3 DNA: TGCGCCAGCAGCTTAGGGAGTGCTTACAATGAGCAGTTCTTC. It codes for CASSLGSAYNEQFF.